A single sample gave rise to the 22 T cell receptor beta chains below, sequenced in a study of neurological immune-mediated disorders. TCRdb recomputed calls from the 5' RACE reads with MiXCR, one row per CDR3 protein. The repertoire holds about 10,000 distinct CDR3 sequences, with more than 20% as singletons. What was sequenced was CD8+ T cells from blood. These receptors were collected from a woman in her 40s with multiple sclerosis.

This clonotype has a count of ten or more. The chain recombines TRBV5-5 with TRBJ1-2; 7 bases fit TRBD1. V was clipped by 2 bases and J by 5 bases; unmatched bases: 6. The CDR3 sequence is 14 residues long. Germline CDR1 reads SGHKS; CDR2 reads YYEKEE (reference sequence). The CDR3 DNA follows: TGTGCCAGCAGCTTCGACAGGGTCCCTTATGGCTACACCTTC. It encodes CASSFDRVPYGYTF.

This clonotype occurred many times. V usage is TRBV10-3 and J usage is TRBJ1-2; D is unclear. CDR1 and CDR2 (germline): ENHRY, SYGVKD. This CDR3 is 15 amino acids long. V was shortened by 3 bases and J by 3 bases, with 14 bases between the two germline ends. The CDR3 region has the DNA TGTGCCATCAGTGACCCCTTGCAGGCGGACTATGGCTACACCTTC. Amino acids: CAISDPLQADYGYTF.

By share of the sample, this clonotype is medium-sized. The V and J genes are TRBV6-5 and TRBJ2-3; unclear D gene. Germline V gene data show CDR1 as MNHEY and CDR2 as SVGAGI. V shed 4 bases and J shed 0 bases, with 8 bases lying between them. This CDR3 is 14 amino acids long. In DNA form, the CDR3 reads TGTGCCAGCAGTTCGGATGCTAGCACAGATACGCAGTATTTT. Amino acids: CASSSDASTDTQYF.

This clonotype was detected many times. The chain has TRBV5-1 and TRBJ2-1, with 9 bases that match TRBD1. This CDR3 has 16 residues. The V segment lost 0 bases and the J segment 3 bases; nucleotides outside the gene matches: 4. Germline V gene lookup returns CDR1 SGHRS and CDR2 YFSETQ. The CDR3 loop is CASSLAWGQGYNEQFF. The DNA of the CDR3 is TGCGCCAGCAGCTTGGCCTGGGGACAGGGCTACAATGAGCAGTTCTTC. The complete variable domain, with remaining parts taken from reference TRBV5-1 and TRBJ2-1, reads KAGVTQTPRYLIKTRGQQVTLSCSPISGHRSVSWYQQTPGQGLQFLFEYFSETQRNKGNFPGRFSGRQFSNSRSEMNVSTLELGDSALYLCASSLAWGQGYNEQFFGPGTRLTVL.

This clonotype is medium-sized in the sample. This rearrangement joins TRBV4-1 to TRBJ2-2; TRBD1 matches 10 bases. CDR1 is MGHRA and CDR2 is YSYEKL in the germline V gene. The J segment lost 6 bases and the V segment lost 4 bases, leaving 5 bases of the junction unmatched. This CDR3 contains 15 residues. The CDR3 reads CASSREGTGAGELFF. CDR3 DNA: TGCGCCAGCAGCCGAGAAGGGACAGGGGCCGGGGAGCTGTTTTTT.

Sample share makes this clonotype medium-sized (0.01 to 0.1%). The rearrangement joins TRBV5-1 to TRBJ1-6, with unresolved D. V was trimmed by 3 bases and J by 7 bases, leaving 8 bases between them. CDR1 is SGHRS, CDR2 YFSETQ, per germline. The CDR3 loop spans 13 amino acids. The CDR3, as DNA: TGCGCCAGCAGCTCCGTCCCAAATTCACCCCTCCACTTT. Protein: CASSSVPNSPLHF.

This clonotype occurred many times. CDR3 bases: TGTGCCAGCAGCTTAGGCTTCCGGGGGGGCCGGGATACGCAGTATTTT. Translated, it gives CASSLGFRGGRDTQYF. The V and J genes are TRBV7-2 and TRBJ2-3; 8 bases agree with TRBD2. The J segment lost 6 bases and the V segment lost 1 base, leaving 9 bases of the junction unmatched. Per germline, CDR1 SGHTA and CDR2 FQGNSA. This CDR3 spans 16 amino acids. Full variable domain (outside the CDR3, taken from reference TRBV7-2 and TRBJ2-3): GAGVSQSPSNKVTEKGKDVELRCDPISGHTALYWYRQSLGQGLEFLIYFQGNSAPDKSGLPSDRFSAERTGGSVSTLTIQRTQQEDSAVYLCASSLGFRGGRDTQYFGPGTRLTVL.

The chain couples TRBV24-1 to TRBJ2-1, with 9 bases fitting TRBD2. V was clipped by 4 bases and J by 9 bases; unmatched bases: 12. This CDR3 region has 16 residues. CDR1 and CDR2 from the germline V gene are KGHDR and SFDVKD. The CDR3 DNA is TGTGCCACCAGTGACGAGAGCGGGGGGCTGGGGGGTGAGCAGTTCTTC. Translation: CATSDESGGLGGEQFF.

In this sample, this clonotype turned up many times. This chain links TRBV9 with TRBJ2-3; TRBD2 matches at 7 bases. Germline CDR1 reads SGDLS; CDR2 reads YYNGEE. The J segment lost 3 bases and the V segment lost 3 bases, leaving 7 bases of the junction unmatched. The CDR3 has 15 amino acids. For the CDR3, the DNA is TGTGCCAGCAGCGAGCGGGGAGCAGTTACAGATACGCAGTATTTT. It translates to CASSERGAVTDTQYF.

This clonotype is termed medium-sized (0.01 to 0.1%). The CDR3 region has the DNA TGCAGTGCCCAACACAGGGTAACTGAAGCTTTCTTT. Its translation is CSAQHRVTEAFF. The V call is TRBV20-1, the J call TRBJ1-1; TRBD1 is a possible D gene (6 bases). Trimming pared 6 bases from V and 5 bases from J, leaving 13 bases between. This CDR3 is built from 12 residues. The V gene's germline CDR1 is DFQATT and CDR2 SNEGSKA (reference sequence).

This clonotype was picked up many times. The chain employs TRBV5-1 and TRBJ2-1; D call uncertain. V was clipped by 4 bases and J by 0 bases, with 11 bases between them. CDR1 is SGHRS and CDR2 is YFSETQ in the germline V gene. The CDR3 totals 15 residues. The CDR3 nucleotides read TGCGCCAGCAGCCCCGACATGAGCTCCTACAATGAGCAGTTCTTC. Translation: CASSPDMSSYNEQFF. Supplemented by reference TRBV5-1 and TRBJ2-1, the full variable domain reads KAGVTQTPRYLIKTRGQQVTLSCSPISGHRSVSWYQQTPGQGLQFLFEYFSETQRNKGNFPGRFSGRQFSNSRSEMNVSTLELGDSALYLCASSPDMSSYNEQFFGPGTRLTVL.

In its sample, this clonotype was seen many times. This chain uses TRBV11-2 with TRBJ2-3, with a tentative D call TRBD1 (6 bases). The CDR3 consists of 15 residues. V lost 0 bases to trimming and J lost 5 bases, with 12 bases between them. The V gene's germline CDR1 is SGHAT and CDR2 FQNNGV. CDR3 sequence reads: CASSLDPGAGDTQYF. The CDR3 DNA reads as TGTGCCAGCAGCTTAGACCCAGGGGCGGGAGATACGCAGTATTTT.

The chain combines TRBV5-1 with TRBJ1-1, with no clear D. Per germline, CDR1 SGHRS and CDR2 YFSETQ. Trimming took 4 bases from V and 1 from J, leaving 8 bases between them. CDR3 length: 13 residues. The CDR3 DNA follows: TGCGCCAGCAGCGAGGACGGGAACACTGAAGCTTTCTTT. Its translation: CASSEDGNTEAFF.

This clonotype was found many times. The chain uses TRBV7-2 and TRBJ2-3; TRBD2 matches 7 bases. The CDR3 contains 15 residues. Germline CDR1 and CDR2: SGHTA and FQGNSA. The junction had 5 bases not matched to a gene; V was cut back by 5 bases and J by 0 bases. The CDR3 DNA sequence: TGTGCCAGCAGCCGCGGGGGAGCTAGCACAGATACGCAGTATTTT. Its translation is CASSRGGASTDTQYF.

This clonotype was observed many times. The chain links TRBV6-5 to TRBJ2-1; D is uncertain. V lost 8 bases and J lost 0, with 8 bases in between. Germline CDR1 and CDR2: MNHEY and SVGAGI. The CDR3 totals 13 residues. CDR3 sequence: CASLGSSYNEQFF. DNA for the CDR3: TGTGCCAGCCTGGGTAGCTCCTACAATGAGCAGTTCTTC.

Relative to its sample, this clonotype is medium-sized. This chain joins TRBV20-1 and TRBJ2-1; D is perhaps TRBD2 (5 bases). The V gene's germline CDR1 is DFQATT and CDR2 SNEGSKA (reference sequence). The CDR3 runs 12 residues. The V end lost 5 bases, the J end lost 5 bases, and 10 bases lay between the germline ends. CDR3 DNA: TGCAGTGCTCTCCCGGGGAACAATGAGCAGTTCTTC. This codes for CSALPGNNEQFF.

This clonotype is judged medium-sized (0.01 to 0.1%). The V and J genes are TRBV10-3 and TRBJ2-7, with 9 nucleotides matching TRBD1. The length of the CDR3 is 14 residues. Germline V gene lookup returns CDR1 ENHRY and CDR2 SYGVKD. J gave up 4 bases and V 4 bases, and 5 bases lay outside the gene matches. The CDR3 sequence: CAISVIDRGYEQYF. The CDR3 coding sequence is TGTGCCATCAGTGTTATAGACAGGGGGTACGAGCAGTACTTC.

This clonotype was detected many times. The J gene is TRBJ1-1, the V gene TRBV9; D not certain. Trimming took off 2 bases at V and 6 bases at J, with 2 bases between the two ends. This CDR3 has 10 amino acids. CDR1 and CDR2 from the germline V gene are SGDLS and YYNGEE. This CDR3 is CASSVPEAFF. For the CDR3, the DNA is TGTGCCAGCAGCGTCCCTGAAGCTTTCTTT.

The CDR3 bases are TGTGCCAGCAGCTCGCCCCCTAACTATGGCTACACCTTC. Its translation is CASSSPPNYGYTF. The rearrangement joins TRBV11-2 to TRBJ1-2; D call uncertain. This CDR3 contains 13 residues. V was clipped by 4 bases and J by 0 bases, with 6 bases between them. CDR1 is SGHAT, CDR2 FQNNGV, per germline.

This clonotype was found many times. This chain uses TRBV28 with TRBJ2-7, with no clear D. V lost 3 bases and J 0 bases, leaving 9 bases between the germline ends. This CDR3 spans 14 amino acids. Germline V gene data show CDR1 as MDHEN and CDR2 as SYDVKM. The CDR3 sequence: CASSFSASSYEQYF. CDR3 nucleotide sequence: TGTGCCAGCAGTTTCTCAGCGAGCTCCTACGAGCAGTACTTC. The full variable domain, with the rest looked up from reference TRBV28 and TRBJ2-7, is DVKVTQSSRYLVKRTGEKVFLECVQDMDHENMFWYRQDPGLGLRLIYFSYDVKMKEKGDIPEGYSVSREKKERFSLILESASTNQTSMYLCASSFSASSYEQYFGPGTRLTVT.

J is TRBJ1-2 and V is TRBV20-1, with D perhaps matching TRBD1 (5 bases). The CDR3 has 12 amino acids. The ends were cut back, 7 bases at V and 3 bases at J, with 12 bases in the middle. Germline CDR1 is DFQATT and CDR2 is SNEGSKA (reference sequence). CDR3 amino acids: CSVPDIDYGYTF. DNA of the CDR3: TGCAGTGTTCCGGACATAGACTATGGCTACACCTTC.

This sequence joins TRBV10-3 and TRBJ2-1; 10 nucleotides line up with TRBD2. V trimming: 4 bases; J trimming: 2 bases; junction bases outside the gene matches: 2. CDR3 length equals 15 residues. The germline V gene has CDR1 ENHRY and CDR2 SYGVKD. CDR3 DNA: TGTGCCATCAGTGGAGGACTAGCGGCCTACAATGAGCAGTTCTTC. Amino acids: CAISGGLAAYNEQFF.